The following is a T cell receptor beta chain sequence with its context. Antigen unknown. The study ran its PCR with 60 Vbeta and 13 Jbeta primers. Some clones are missing from TCRdb's copy, which holds only in-frame ones; the method was immunoSEQ multiplex PCR. The table shows approximately 170,000 clones, with roughly 80% occurring only once. The CDR3 is made up of 14 amino acids. Trimming stripped 0 bases from V and 7 bases from J, with 10 bases between. Looked up from germline, CDR1 is KGHSY and CDR2 is FQNENV. This sample was taken from a study of cytomegalovirus exposure and HLA in healthy donors. Study-level results: In a later analysis, parvovirus B19, influenza, CMV and Epstein-Barr virus appeared linked to several top co-occurrence clusters. A few V segments could not be told apart, such as TRBV6-2 and TRBV6-3, and were left out.

This clonotype originated in a man aged 18 to 30 in good health and CMV-seropositive. Material: PBMCs. The rearrangement joins TRBV16 to TRBJ2-1, with TRBD2 as a possible D gene (5 bases). The CDR3 region has the DNA TGTGCCAGCAGCCAATCCGGGAAGTTTAATGAGCAGTTCTTC. Amino acids: CASSQSGKFNEQFF. Full variable domain (outside the CDR3, taken from reference TRBV16 and TRBJ2-1): GEEVAQTPKHLVRGEGQKAKLYCAPIKGHSYVFWYQQVLKNEFKFLISFQNENVFDETGMPKERFSAKCLPNSPCSLEIQATKLEDSAVYFCASSQSGKFNEQFFGPGTRLTVL.